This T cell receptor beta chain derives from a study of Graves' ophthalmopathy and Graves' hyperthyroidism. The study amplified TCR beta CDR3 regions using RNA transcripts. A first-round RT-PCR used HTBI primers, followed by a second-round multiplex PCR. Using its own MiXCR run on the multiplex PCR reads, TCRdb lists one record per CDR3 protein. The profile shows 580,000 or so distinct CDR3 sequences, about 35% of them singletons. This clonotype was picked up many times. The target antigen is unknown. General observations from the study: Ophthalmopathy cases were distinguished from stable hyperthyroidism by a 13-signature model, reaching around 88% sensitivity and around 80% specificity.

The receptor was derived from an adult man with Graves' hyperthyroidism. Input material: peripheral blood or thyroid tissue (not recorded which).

The CDR3 region is CSVVGLAGDPYEQYF. The CDR3 DNA reads TGCAGCGTTGTGGGACTAGCGGGAGATCCCTACGAGCAGTACTTC. The V and J genes are TRBV29-1 and TRBJ2-7; TRBD2 aligns across 14 bases. There are 15 residues in the CDR3. V lost 4 bases and J lost 2; bases outside the gene matches: 4. Looked up from germline, CDR1 is SQVTM and CDR2 is ANQGSEA.